This entry concerns a single TCR beta chain. Its antigen remains undetermined. Base qualities are missing; no much larger clone stands one base away. Other nucleotide sequences from this sample produce the same CDR3. This sample is part of a study of blood T cell repertoires in COVID-19 (dated by TCRdb to about 2020). With respect to the entire study: Samples covering the acute and convalescent phases of COVID-19 were provided by collaborators in the United States, Italy and Spain. The material from the prospective study consisted of cDNA or gDNA derived from T cells, B-cell-depleted T cells, or PBMCs. Deeply sampled blood TCRbeta repertoires from subjects exposed to, actively infected with, or recovered from COVID-19 were included in the dataset. The repertoires were released in a freely available public database intended as a resource for research on the immune response to SARS-CoV-2. Samples came from the ongoing ImmuneRACE study (first 160 participants) plus 1,254 subjects from 6 global collaborators. The sample metadata nearly always contained a de-identified subject ID, COVID-19 status, age in years and sex. Where available, HLA class I and class II types were obtained from metadata supplied by the sample provider rather than from assay-based typing.

Trimming accounts for 2 bases at V and 2 bases at J, while the number of junction bases matched to no gene is 0. CDR1 MNHEY and CDR2 SMNVEV are derived from the germline V gene (reference sequence). The CDR3 covers 14 residues, taking in both the cysteine and the phenylalanine. Kept here is only the CDR3 DNA, which spans 42 bases and is read in frame from base 1. In Seattle, one collaborating source enrolled patients while the infection was active and tracked those patients longitudinally over the course of disease. Whole blood was collected in K2EDTA tubes by collaborating institutions according to the institutions' own protocols. For TCRbeta analysis, collaborators shipped samples in one of three forms: frozen whole blood, isolated PBMCs, or DNA extracted from either of those sample types. TCRbeta CDR3 regions were amplified from genomic DNA by means of the immunoSEQ Assay, a bias-controlled multiplex PCR. As for how the authors treated the data: The number of nucleated cells in each sample was estimated by amplification of reference gene primers within the assay. To quantify the absolute abundance of each unique TCRbeta CDR3 rearrangement, sequence reads were collapsed and filtered. Productive Simpson clonality was computed per sample as the square root of Simpson's diversity index over productive rearrangements. TCRdb took over this immuneACCESS table, retaining in-frame rearrangements with V and J assigned. Such tables are incomplete; in checked studies, under half of the missing clones stem from an unresolved V gene, and the remainder is unexplained. The V and J calls and clone size come from that table; D and trimming were worked out from the DNA. This sample holds around 310,000 clones; more than 80% were observed only once. Roughly 6.8% of the sample goes to the ten largest clones.

Study-wide findings and limitations: The amount of clinical and demographic metadata varied by source and participant and was provided uncurated.

The sequenced sample was peripheral blood. The TCR sequence derives from a woman aged 25-40 years with COVID-19, enrolled during active disease. The rearranged chain carries TRBV27 and TRBJ1-5, with 7 central nucleotides matching TRBD1. The CDR3 here reads CASSLGTGNQPQHF. The DNA sequence reads TGTGCCAGCAGTTTAGGGACAGGCAATCAGCCCCAGCATTTT.